This T cell receptor beta chain was identified in a study of Graves' ophthalmopathy and Graves' hyperthyroidism. The V and J ends lost 6 bases and 7 bases, in that order; junction bases with no gene match: 8. Germline CDR1 reads MGHDK; CDR2 reads SYGVNS. The CDR3 is made up of 14 amino acids. This clonotype was seen many times. Beta-chain TCR CDR3 regions were amplified from RNA transcripts. Second-round multiplex PCR came after first-round RT-PCR with HTBI primers. TCRdb used MiXCR to reprocess the multiplex PCR reads, holding one entry per CDR3 protein. The sample yields roughly 600,000 distinct CDR3 sequences, less than 40% seen once.

What was sequenced was peripheral blood or thyroid tissue (not recorded which). The source is an adult man with Graves' hyperthyroidism. The chain is built from TRBV25-1 and TRBJ1-4; 7 bases agree with TRBD1. CDR3 protein: CASSVTGAGEKLFF. CDR3 DNA sequence: TGTGCCAGCAGCGTAACAGGGGCGGGTGAAAAACTGTTTTTT.